This TCR beta chain comes out of a study of shared clonotypes between healthy human individuals. The V and J ends lost 7 bases and 4 bases respectively, with 14 bases between them. The CDR3 extends over 14 amino acids. Germline V gives CDR1 MDHEN, CDR2 SYDVKM. Positive CCR7 selection of CD45RO-negative cells yielded the naive CD8 cells, and terminally differentiated effector memory CD45RA+ cells were excluded. This table comes from immunoSEQ multiplex PCR, and its TCRdb copy is limited to in-frame clones, with some not included. The sample records hundreds of thousands of clones, roughly 98% being singletons.

The rearrangement joins TRBV28 to TRBJ2-1, with a weak D call TRBD2 (6 bases). The specimen was naive CD8+ T cells sorted from blood. The TCR was taken from a man younger than 40 in good health. The CDR3 nucleotides read TGTGCCAGCACTGCTGCCGGGGGTTACAATGAGCAGTTCTTC. Encoded protein: CASTAAGGYNEQFF.